This T cell receptor beta chain was recorded in a study of cytotoxic CD8 clonotypes in ibrutinib-treated CLL. Assay used: immunoSEQ multiplex PCR; TCRdb lists only in-frame clones, some missing. This sample has more than 55,000 clones, with roughly 71% found just once. In its sample, this clone was seen a few times. CDR1 is SGHVS and CDR2 is FNYEAQ in the germline V gene. The V end was cut by 6 bases, the J end by 9 bases, with 12 bases between. The CDR3 is 12 amino acids. The TCR was taken from a human donor with chronic lymphocytic leukemia. Sequenced here: PBMCs, sampled after 12 months of ibrutinib treatment. The V call is TRBV7-6, the J call TRBJ2-1, with D tentatively TRBD2 (5 bases). CDR3 sequence reads: CASSRSVGEQFF. CDR3 coding DNA: TGTGCCAGCAGTCGTAGCGTCGGTGAGCAGTTCTTC.